This is a list of T cell receptor beta chains from one sample in a study of blood T cell repertoires in COVID-19. Data came from immunoSEQ multiplex PCR; TCRdb stores just in-frame clones and leaves some out. Among roughly 250,000 clones listed, approximately 81% were seen once. The sequencing input was peripheral blood. Receptor source: a woman in her fifties or sixties with active or convalescent COVID-19. CDR3s include the opening cysteine and the closing phenylalanine or tryptophan. The order of the fields is J gene, D gene, V gene, clone size, CDR3 protein, CDR3 DNA. A D gene is named only where the DNA matches it firmly. Clone size is shown for a subset of rows, as once, few, many or a class of expanded clone.

j_gene: TRBJ1-5; d_gene: -; v_gene: TRBV7-8; abundance: -; CDR3aa: CASSLVRGGNQPQHF; CDR3nt: TGTGCCAGCAGCTTAGTTCGGGGGGGCAATCAGCCCCAGCATTTT
j_gene: TRBJ2-7; d_gene: -; v_gene: TRBV29-1; abundance: -; CDR3aa: CSVVTGLGEQYF; CDR3nt: TGCAGCGTTGTTACAGGGCTCGGCGAGCAGTACTTC
j_gene: TRBJ1-3; d_gene: -; v_gene: TRBV19; abundance: -; CDR3aa: CASSMGQTALISGNTIYF; CDR3nt: TGTGCCAGTAGTATGGGGCAGACGGCCCTTATCTCTGGAAACACCATATATTTT
j_gene: TRBJ2-1; d_gene: -; v_gene: TRBV19; abundance: -; CDR3aa: CASSRGEANEQFF; CDR3nt: TGTGCCAGTAGCAGGGGGGAGGCCAATGAGCAGTTCTTC
j_gene: TRBJ2-7; d_gene: TRBD2; v_gene: TRBV30; abundance: once; CDR3aa: CAWSVSGGYEQYF; CDR3nt: TGTGCCTGGAGTGTATCGGGGGGCTACGAGCAGTACTTC
j_gene: TRBJ2-4; d_gene: -; v_gene: TRBV6-2/TRBV6-3; abundance: -; CDR3aa: CASSYIREAKNIQYF; CDR3nt: TGTGCCAGCAGTTACATACGGGAAGCCAAAAACATTCAGTACTTC
j_gene: TRBJ2-3; d_gene: TRBD1; v_gene: TRBV10-3; abundance: few; CDR3aa: CAISEKDRGRAPDTQYF; CDR3nt: TGTGCCATCAGTGAGAAGGACAGGGGGCGCGCGCCAGATACGCAGTATTTT
j_gene: TRBJ1-1; d_gene: TRBD1; v_gene: TRBV11-2; abundance: -; CDR3aa: CASTNSGQGYTEAFF; CDR3nt: TGTGCCAGCACCAACTCGGGACAGGGGTACACTGAAGCTTTCTTT
j_gene: TRBJ2-3; d_gene: TRBD2; v_gene: TRBV7-8; abundance: many; CDR3aa: CASSRGGLYTDTQYF; CDR3nt: TGTGCCAGCAGCCGCGGGGGTTTATACACAGATACGCAGTATTTT
j_gene: TRBJ2-1; d_gene: TRBD1; v_gene: TRBV9; abundance: few; CDR3aa: CASQGAGNEQFF; CDR3nt: TGTGCCAGCCAGGGGGCCGGTAATGAGCAGTTCTTC
j_gene: TRBJ1-5; d_gene: TRBD1; v_gene: TRBV5-5; abundance: -; CDR3aa: CASSLDRDSYQPQHF; CDR3nt: TGTGCCAGCAGCTTGGACCGGGACAGCTATCAGCCCCAGCATTTT
j_gene: TRBJ2-3; d_gene: TRBD2; v_gene: TRBV4-2; abundance: -; CDR3aa: CASSQDLLAGVSTDTQYF; CDR3nt: TGTGCCAGCAGCCAAGATCTCCTAGCGGGGGTTAGCACAGATACGCAGTATTTT
j_gene: TRBJ1-3; d_gene: -; v_gene: TRBV11-2; abundance: -; CDR3aa: CASSLESPRSGNTIYF; CDR3nt: TGTGCCAGCAGCTTAGAGAGCCCGCGCTCTGGAAACACCATATATTTT
j_gene: TRBJ2-1; d_gene: -; v_gene: TRBV6-2/TRBV6-3; abundance: -; CDR3aa: CASSPAGFEQFF; CDR3nt: TGTGCCAGCAGCCCCGCAGGGTTTGAGCAGTTCTTC
j_gene: TRBJ1-4; d_gene: TRBD1; v_gene: TRBV4-1; abundance: -; CDR3aa: CASSQDRWGPNEKLFF; CDR3nt: TGCGCCAGCAGCCAGGACAGGTGGGGACCTAATGAAAAACTGTTTTTT
j_gene: TRBJ1-2; d_gene: TRBD1; v_gene: TRBV5-5; abundance: -; CDR3aa: CASRPGTGVGYGYTF; CDR3nt: TGTGCCAGCAGGCCCGGGACAGGGGTGGGCTATGGCTACACCTTC
j_gene: TRBJ2-7; d_gene: -; v_gene: TRBV6-5; abundance: once; CDR3aa: CASSYKGHTTYEQYF; CDR3nt: TGTGCCAGCAGTTACAAAGGACACACGACCTACGAGCAGTACTTC
j_gene: TRBJ1-2; d_gene: TRBD1; v_gene: TRBV27; abundance: -; CDR3aa: CASTPGTGTYGYTF; CDR3nt: TGTGCCAGCACCCCCGGGACAGGGACCTATGGCTACACCTTC
j_gene: TRBJ2-5; d_gene: TRBD2; v_gene: TRBV4-2; abundance: -; CDR3aa: CASSQEAGGSSQYF; CDR3nt: TGTGCCAGCAGCCAAGAAGCGGGGGGTTCCTCGCAGTACTTC
j_gene: TRBJ1-2; d_gene: TRBD1; v_gene: TRBV7-7; abundance: once; CDR3aa: CASSLSPRDRGSSLDYGYTF; CDR3nt: TGTGCTAGCAGCTTAAGCCCGAGGGACAGGGGGAGTAGTCTAGACTATGGCTACACCTTC
j_gene: TRBJ2-3; d_gene: TRBD1; v_gene: TRBV7-8; abundance: -; CDR3aa: CASSSYGQGSTDTQYF; CDR3nt: TGTGCCAGCAGCTCATATGGACAGGGTAGCACAGATACGCAGTATTTT
j_gene: TRBJ2-7; d_gene: TRBD1; v_gene: TRBV19; abundance: -; CDR3aa: CASSTSSQGTDEQYF; CDR3nt: TGTGCCAGTAGTACCTCCTCACAGGGGACCGACGAGCAGTACTTC
j_gene: TRBJ2-7; d_gene: -; v_gene: TRBV7-6; abundance: -; CDR3aa: CASSSAGKGLTASTYEQYF; CDR3nt: TGTGCCAGCAGTTCTGCCGGGAAAGGGCTCACGGCATCTACCTACGAGCAGTACTTC
j_gene: TRBJ2-4; d_gene: -; v_gene: TRBV11-1; abundance: few; CDR3aa: CASSLRSWPKNIQYF; CDR3nt: TGTGCCAGCAGCTTGCGGTCGTGGCCCAAAAACATTCAGTACTTC
j_gene: TRBJ2-7; d_gene: -; v_gene: TRBV4-2; abundance: -; CDR3aa: CASSQDNQGSYEQYF; CDR3nt: TGTGCCAGCAGCCAAGATAACCAGGGATCCTACGAGCAGTACTTC
j_gene: TRBJ2-2; d_gene: -; v_gene: TRBV2; abundance: -; CDR3aa: CASSEVGLNTGELFF; CDR3nt: TGTGCCAGCAGTGAAGTGGGCCTGAACACCGGGGAGCTGTTTTTT
j_gene: TRBJ2-4; d_gene: -; v_gene: TRBV19; abundance: once; CDR3aa: CASSSGGAPGNIQYF; CDR3nt: TGTGCCAGTAGTAGCGGGGGCGCCCCGGGTAACATTCAGTACTTC
j_gene: TRBJ1-1; d_gene: TRBD1; v_gene: TRBV3-1/TRBV3-2; abundance: -; CDR3aa: CASSQDWDREAFF; CDR3nt: TGTGCCAGCAGCCAAGATTGGGACAGGGAAGCTTTCTTT
j_gene: TRBJ2-3; d_gene: -; v_gene: TRBV6-2/TRBV6-3; abundance: -; CDR3aa: CASSSPRGDPFAQYF; CDR3nt: TGTGCCAGCAGTTCCCCGCGGGGAGACCCTTTCGCGCAGTATTTT
j_gene: TRBJ2-2; d_gene: -; v_gene: TRBV27; abundance: -; CDR3aa: CASSFGGTGELFF; CDR3nt: TGTGCCAGCAGTTTTGGAGGGACCGGGGAGCTGTTTTTT
j_gene: TRBJ1-1; d_gene: -; v_gene: TRBV11-3; abundance: -; CDR3aa: CASSLEQTEAFF; CDR3nt: TGTGCCAGCAGCTTGGAACAGACAGAAGCTTTCTTT
j_gene: TRBJ1-1; d_gene: -; v_gene: TRBV5-1; abundance: -; CDR3aa: CASSRPTGNTEAFF; CDR3nt: TGCGCCAGCAGCAGACCGACAGGGAACACTGAAGCTTTCTTT